This section outlines one T cell receptor beta chain sequence together with its context. Its target is unknown. This entry belongs to a study of STAT5B mutations in CD4+ large granular lymphocyte leukemia. Findings and limits, study-wide: Main leukemic clonotypes were patient-specific, but more than 20% appeared at low frequency elsewhere. 8/27 top patient clones versus 2/35 control clones were TRBV06-family.

V lost 6 bases to trimming and J lost 0 bases, with 9 bases between them. Per the germline V gene, CDR1 is MDHEN and CDR2 is SYDVKM. The CDR3 sequence is 14 residues long. The survey-level immunoSEQ assay was used. Per the original methods: A productive frequency of 2.59 x 10-5 was the lowest detectable. This table comes from immunoSEQ multiplex PCR, and its TCRdb copy is limited to in-frame clones, with some not included. V and J calls and clone size are copied from that table; D and trimming were computed from the DNA. Among roughly 48,000 clones listed, under 80% were seen once. Material for sequencing was CD4+ T cells from blood buffy coats. V and J are TRBV28 and TRBJ1-3; tentatively, D is TRBD1 (5 bases). The receptor's source is a human donor in good health. The CDR3 is CASSSGDSGNTIYF. As DNA, the CDR3 is TGTGCCAGCAGCTCGGGGGACTCTGGAAACACCATATATTTT.